A single sample is the source of the 12 T cell receptor beta chains below, sequenced in a study of identical twins. TCRdb reprocessed the 5' RACE reads via MiXCR and lists one record per CDR3 protein. In the table there are about 200,000 distinct CDR3 sequences, approximately 16% of which are singletons. These data also formed part of another study, on T cells expressing NK-cell markers.

The sequenced material came from CD8+ T cells sorted from blood. All receptors come from a woman under 30 in good health.

This clonotype was counted ten times or more. CDR3 residues: CASNLKGGGTGELFF. For the CDR3, the DNA is TGTGCCAGCAACCTTAAAGGGGGAGGCACCGGGGAGCTGTTTTTT. The rearrangement joins TRBV12-3 or TRBV12-4 to TRBJ2-2, with D tentatively TRBD1 or TRBD2 (6 bases each). The length of the CDR3 is 15 residues. Trimming removed 7 bases from V and 4 bases from J, with 16 bases in between.

This chain links TRBV4-3 with TRBJ2-3; D ambiguous. The V gene's germline CDR1 is LGHNA and CDR2 YSLEER. CDR3 length: 15 residues. V was clipped by 0 bases and J by 2 bases, with 9 bases between them. The CDR3 loop is CASSQEWLSTDTQYF. In DNA, the CDR3 is TGCGCCAGCAGCCAAGAGTGGCTCTCCACAGATACGCAGTATTTT.

This clonotype has just a few counts. This chain connects TRBV27 to TRBJ2-5; D is tentatively TRBD1 or TRBD2 (5 bases each). In germline, CDR1 is MNHEY, CDR2 SMNVEV (reference sequence). This CDR3 region has 16 residues. V lost 8 bases and J lost 4, with 23 bases in between. The CDR3 DNA follows: TGTGCCAGCGCTTTAACCGACCGGGACCTGGTAGAGACCCAGTACTTC. This codes for CASALTDRDLVETQYF.

V and J are TRBV6-5 and TRBJ2-5; D possibly uses TRBD1 or TRBD2 (6 bases each). The V and J ends lost 2 bases and 4 bases respectively, with 11 bases between them. CDR3 size: 14 residues. Per germline, CDR1 MNHEY and CDR2 SVGAGI. As DNA, the CDR3 is TGTGCCAGCAGTTACGGGGGGCCGGGAGAGACCCAGTACTTC. Translation: CASSYGGPGETQYF.

This clonotype was observed a handful of times. One end of the junction does not line up with germline, which may come from a read error. The chain uses TRBV20-1 and TRBJ2-7; 14 bases fit TRBD2. CDR1 DFQATT and CDR2 SNEGSKA come from the germline V gene (reference sequence). This CDR3 has 13 residues. CDR3 bases: TGCAGGGCTACCGGGACTAGCGGGAGCGAGCAGTACTTC. Amino acid sequence: CRATGTSGSEQYF.

The chain uses TRBV29-1 and TRBJ2-6; 9 nucleotides agree with TRBD1. The germline V gene has CDR1 SQVTM and CDR2 ANQGSEA. The trim removed 6 bases at V and 0 bases at J, leaving 3 bases unmatched. The CDR3 runs 15 residues. CDR3 residues: CSVTGGLSGANVLTF. In DNA form, the CDR3 reads TGCAGCGTGACAGGGGGACTCTCTGGGGCCAACGTCCTGACTTTC.

This clonotype turned up a few times. The chain carries TRBV11-2 and TRBJ2-7; D is ambiguous. V was shortened by 5 bases and J by 2 bases, with 19 bases between the two germline ends. The CDR3 runs to 16 residues. Germline V gene data show CDR1 as SGHAT and CDR2 as FQNNGV. In nucleotides, the CDR3 is TGTGCCAGCAGCGACCTCCGGACCTATGGACCCTACGAGCAGTACTTC. Amino acids: CASSDLRTYGPYEQYF.

The genes are TRBV4-1 and TRBJ2-7; no reliable D call. In germline, CDR1 is MGHRA, CDR2 YSYEKL. V lost 3 bases to trimming and J lost 0 bases, with 6 bases between them. This CDR3 spans 13 amino acids. CDR3 nucleotides: TGCGCCAGCAGCCAGAGAAGCTCCTACGAGCAGTACTTC. Its protein is CASSQRSSYEQYF.

The rearrangement uses TRBV20-1 and TRBJ2-5; D possibly corresponds to TRBD2 (7 bases). Germline V gene lookup returns CDR1 DFQATT and CDR2 SNEGSKA (reference sequence). The CDR3 is made up of 18 amino acids. Trimming removed 6 bases from V and 2 bases from J, with 28 bases in between. The CDR3 loop reads CSAVAGGRVSQGQETQYF. The CDR3 DNA reads as TGCAGTGCCGTGGCCGGGGGGCGAGTTTCCCAGGGGCAAGAGACCCAGTACTTC.

There are a few counts of this clonotype. The rearrangement joins TRBV20-1 to TRBJ1-2; 10 bases map to TRBD1. CDR1 DFQATT and CDR2 SNEGSKA come from the germline V gene (reference sequence). Trimming took 5 bases from V and 8 from J; bases not matched to a gene: 11. CDR3 size: 14 residues. CDR3 bases: TGCAGTGCTGGGAGGGACAGGGGACAGGGAGGCTACACCTTC. Protein: CSAGRDRGQGGYTF.

The V gene is TRBV6-1, the J gene TRBJ1-1; possibly TRBD1 for D (6 bases). This CDR3 contains 13 residues. From germline, CDR1 is MNHNS and CDR2 SASEGT. The V end was cut by 5 bases, the J end by 5 bases, with 12 bases between. The DNA of the CDR3 is TGTGCCAGCAGTCCAGGGGTCCGGACTGAAGCTTTCTTT. This gives the protein CASSPGVRTEAFF.

This clonotype was detected a few times. The chain combines TRBV19 with TRBJ2-7, with TRBD1 matching over 11 bases. The CDR3 covers 15 residues. J lost 2 bases, V lost 3 bases, and 3 bases had no gene match. The germline V gene has CDR1 LNHDA and CDR2 SQIVND (reference sequence). The CDR3 sequence: CASSIAGQGAYEQYF. Written as DNA, the CDR3 is TGTGCCAGTAGTATCGCGGGACAGGGGGCCTACGAGCAGTACTTC.